These 21 T cell receptor beta chains were sequenced from one sample in a study of control samples from healthy donors and cancer patients. Libraries were prepared by immunoSEQ multiplex PCR; TCRdb keeps only in-frame clonotypes and omits some of them. Among some 200,000 clones listed, 85% to 95% were seen once. Material for sequencing was blood. These receptors came from a man aged 50-60 years in good health.

This sequence joins TRBV5-1 and TRBJ1-1; 8 bases agree with TRBD1. Per germline, CDR1 SGHRS and CDR2 YFSETQ. This CDR3 comprises 14 residues. Trimming took 2 bases from V and 5 from J; bases not matched to a gene: 5. The CDR3 region is CASSFQGARTEAFF. In DNA, the CDR3 is TGCGCCAGCAGCTTCCAGGGGGCGAGGACTGAAGCTTTCTTT.

The table lists this clone with a count of one. CDR3 coding DNA: TGCGCCAGCAGCCGGGGACAGAATGAAAAACTGTTTTTT. It codes for CASSRGQNEKLFF. The rearrangement joins TRBV5-1 to TRBJ1-4; 7 bases match TRBD1. The germline V gene encodes CDR1 SGHRS and CDR2 YFSETQ. After removal of 4 bases from V and 5 bases from J, the junction contained 2 bases not matched to a gene. There are 13 residues in the CDR3.

The chain uses TRBV20-1 and TRBJ2-5; unclear D gene. Germline loops: CDR1 DFQATT, CDR2 SNEGSKA (reference sequence). CDR3 length equals 11 residues. The ends were cut back, 6 bases at V and 0 bases at J, with 5 bases in the middle. The CDR3 nucleotides are TGCAGTGCGGGGTACCAAGAGACCCAGTACTTC. Its translation is CSAGYQETQYF.

The chain uses TRBV5-4 and TRBJ2-2; D tentatively reads TRBD1 or TRBD2 (6 bases each). Trimming shortened V by 7 bases and J by 1 base, and 17 bases separated the two germline ends. Germline V CDR1 and CDR2: SGHNT, YYREEE (reference sequence). This CDR3 region has 16 residues. In DNA, the CDR3 is TGTGCCAGCCAAGGGACACGGGGGCGGAACACCGGGGAGCTGTTTTTT. The encoded protein is CASQGTRGRNTGELFF.

This sequence joins TRBV2 and TRBJ1-6, with no clear D. This CDR3 has 15 residues. Germline V gives CDR1 SNHLY, CDR2 FYNNEI. V dropped 1 base and J dropped 15 bases, with 19 bases sitting between them. In DNA form, the CDR3 reads TGTGCCAGCAGTGAAGGGTTCTCCGGGAGGTTTCGCCTCCACTTT. It codes for CASSEGFSGRFRLHF.

The rearrangement joins TRBV19 to TRBJ2-1, with D maybe TRBD2 (7 bases). V dropped 1 base and J dropped 9 bases, with 13 bases sitting between them. The CDR3 length is 14 residues. The germline V gene has CDR1 LNHDA and CDR2 SQIVND (reference sequence). The CDR3 region is CASSIGQGRAEQFF. The CDR3 coding sequence is TGTGCCAGTAGTATAGGGCAGGGGAGGGCTGAGCAGTTCTTC. The variable domain in full, completed from reference TRBV19 and TRBJ2-1, reads DGGITQSPKYLFRKEGQNVTLSCEQNLNHDAMYWYRQDPGQGLRLIYYSQIVNDFQKGDIAEGYSVSREKKESFPLTVTSAQKNPTAFYLCASSIGQGRAEQFFGPGTRLTVL.

The rearrangement links TRBV6-4 to TRBJ1-2; 12 bases map to TRBD1. The germline V gene encodes CDR1 MRHNA and CDR2 SNTAGT. The V gene end was trimmed by 0 bases and the J gene end by 4 bases; junction bases not matched to a gene: 9. This CDR3 contains 18 residues. The CDR3 reads CASSDSRGQGAEVYGYTF. The CDR3 DNA reads TGTGCCAGCAGTGACTCGAGGGGACAGGGGGCGGAGGTCTATGGCTACACCTTC.

This chain joins TRBV11-2 and TRBJ1-2; D remains ambiguous. Germline CDR1 is SGHAT and CDR2 is FQNNGV. The CDR3 has 13 amino acids. Between the trimmed V and J ends, which lost 5 bases and 0 bases, there was a span of 7 bases. The DNA of the CDR3 is TGTGCCAGCAGCCCCCCAACTAACTATGGCTACACCTTC. Its protein product is CASSPPTNYGYTF. The complete variable domain, with remaining parts taken from reference TRBV11-2 and TRBJ1-2, reads EAGVAQSPRYKIIEKRQSVAFWCNPISGHATLYWYQQILGQGPKLLIQFQNNGVVDDSQLPKDRFSAERLKGVDSTLKIQPAKLEDSAVYLCASSPPTNYGYTFGSGTRLTVV.

The gene calls are TRBV6-6 and TRBJ2-7; maybe TRBD2 (5 bases). Germline CDR1 and CDR2: MNHNY and SVGAGI (reference sequence). V was cut by 8 bases and J by 5 bases, with 13 bases left in between. The CDR3 covers 12 residues. The CDR3 nucleotides are TGTGCCAGCGCACGGGGTTTCGACGAGCAGTACTTC. Translating it yields CASARGFDEQYF.

This chain connects TRBV3-1 (or the pseudogene TRBV3-2) to TRBJ2-1; D perhaps matches TRBD1 (5 bases). Per germline, CDR1 LGHDT and CDR2 YNNKEL (reference sequence). The length of the CDR3 is 14 residues. Trimming pared 0 bases from V and 7 bases from J, leaving 10 bases between. The CDR3 nucleotides read TGTGCCAGCAGCCAAGAGATAGCAGGGAATGAGCAGTTCTTC. The encoded protein is CASSQEIAGNEQFF.

Concerning this clone: A read error may produce the germline difference seen at one junction end. This rearrangement joins TRBV5-1 to TRBJ1-2, with 12 bases identical to TRBD1. CDR3 length equals 14 residues. The germline V gene has CDR1 SGHRS and CDR2 YFSETQ. Written as DNA, the CDR3 is TGCGCCAGCAGTTTGGGACAGGGGGCAGTTGGCTACACCTTC. Amino acid sequence: CASSLGQGAVGYTF.

The chain joins TRBV27 to TRBJ2-1; D may be TRBD2 (6 bases). Trimming pared 3 bases from V and 9 bases from J, leaving 24 bases between. CDR1 MNHEY and CDR2 SMNVEV come from the germline V gene (reference sequence). This CDR3 has 17 residues. The CDR3 loop is CASSFRGEWGRNTEQFF. For the CDR3, the DNA is TGTGCCAGCAGTTTCCGGGGTGAGTGGGGGAGGAATACTGAGCAGTTCTTC.

This chain links TRBV9 with TRBJ1-2; no reliable D call. V gave up 3 bases and J gave up 4 bases, with 16 bases separating them. Per the germline V gene, CDR1 is SGDLS and CDR2 is YYNGEE. The CDR3 is 15 residues long. The chain's CDR3 is CASSGGSPTGYGYTF. The CDR3 region has the DNA TGTGCCAGCAGCGGAGGCTCCCCGACGGGCTATGGCTACACCTTC. The complete variable domain, with remaining parts taken from reference TRBV9 and TRBJ1-2, reads DSGVTQTPKHLITATGQRVTLRCSPRSGDLSVYWYQQSLDQGLQFLIQYYNGEERAKGNILERFSAQQFPDLHSELNLSSLELGDSALYFCASSGGSPTGYGYTFGSGTRLTVV.

The chain has TRBV6-5 and TRBJ1-2; 7 bases fit TRBD1. The CDR3 has 15 residues. V shed 6 bases and J 7 bases; nucleotides not matched to a gene: 14. Germline loops: CDR1 MNHEY, CDR2 SVGAGI. The CDR3 sequence: CASSPAGRGVGGYTF. For the CDR3, the DNA is TGTGCCAGCAGCCCCGCGGGCAGGGGGGTGGGTGGCTACACCTTC.

This clone was recorded once. V and J are TRBV19 and TRBJ1-2; 8 nucleotides agree with TRBD1. V shed 9 bases and J 6 bases; nucleotides not matched to a gene: 6. This CDR3 contains 12 residues. Germline-derived CDR1 and CDR2 are LNHDA and SQIVND (reference sequence). The CDR3 DNA sequence: TGTGCCAGCCGGACAGGGCCTCATGGCTACACCTTC. Translated, it gives CASRTGPHGYTF.

This chain uses TRBV5-1 with TRBJ1-1; D may be TRBD1 (5 bases). This CDR3 region has 14 residues. The V gene lost 4 bases and the J gene lost 1 base, with 11 bases spanning the gap. The V gene's germline CDR1 is SGHRS and CDR2 YFSETQ. The CDR3 coding sequence is TGCGCCAGCAGCAGAGACAGATCGAACACTGAAGCTTTCTTT. It is translated as CASSRDRSNTEAFF. The whole variable domain, remainder taken from reference TRBV5-1 and TRBJ1-1, is KAGVTQTPRYLIKTRGQQVTLSCSPISGHRSVSWYQQTPGQGLQFLFEYFSETQRNKGNFPGRFSGRQFSNSRSEMNVSTLELGDSALYLCASSRDRSNTEAFFGQGTRLTVV.

The CDR3 DNA is TGCGCCAGCAGCTTGGCCGAGAGGGGGGCGGATGCCGGCCTGTTTTTT. This gives the protein CASSLAERGADAGLFF. The rearrangement uses TRBV5-1 and TRBJ1-4; TRBD1 is a possible D gene (6 bases). The CDR3 is 16 residues long. CDR1 is SGHRS, CDR2 YFSETQ, per germline. Between the trimmed V and J ends, which lost 0 bases and 14 bases, there was a span of 23 bases.

The chain couples TRBV7-3 to TRBJ2-1; D possibly corresponds to TRBD1 (6 bases). Trimming cost V 4 bases and J 1 base, with 11 bases left between them. The CDR3 consists of 15 residues. The germline V gene encodes CDR1 SGHTA and CDR2 FQGTGA. The CDR3 protein is CASSYRDTSYNEQFF. The CDR3 coding sequence is TGTGCCAGCAGCTACCGGGACACTTCCTACAATGAGCAGTTCTTC.

The rearrangement uses TRBV3-1 (or the pseudogene TRBV3-2) and TRBJ1-6; no firm D call. Trimming took off 4 bases at V and 9 bases at J, with 19 bases between the two ends. The CDR3 covers 16 residues. CDR1 LGHDT and CDR2 YNNKEL come from the germline V gene (reference sequence). As DNA, the CDR3 is TGTGCCAGCAGCCCAACGCAAATACGTAGAGGTTCACCCCTCCACTTT. This codes for CASSPTQIRRGSPLHF.

This chain joins TRBV2 and TRBJ1-5; D is ambiguous. This CDR3 is 13 amino acids long. Trimming pared 6 bases from V and 7 bases from J, leaving 13 bases between. Germline CDR1 reads SNHLY; CDR2 reads FYNNEI. The CDR3 nucleotides are TGTGCCAGCAGGGTAGATAGGGTCCAGCCCCAGCATTTT. It is translated as CASRVDRVQPQHF.

The chain joins TRBV5-1 to TRBJ2-1, with D uncertain. Trimming cost V 0 bases and J 10 bases, with 14 bases left between them. The CDR3 loop spans 14 amino acids. Germline V CDR1 and CDR2: SGHRS, YFSETQ. DNA for the CDR3: TGCGCCAGCAGCTTGGCGATGTCCGGTCTGGAGCAGTTCTTC. Amino acid sequence: CASSLAMSGLEQFF.